Given below is one T cell receptor (beta chain) in context. In the study's own analysis: Amplification from reference gene primers served as the basis for estimated nucleated cell counts. Profiling relied on immunoSEQ multiplex PCR, and the TCRdb table lists in-frame clones only, not all of them. V, J and clone size are taken as reported in that table, and D and trimming were inferred from the DNA itself. The sample contains 77,000 or so clones, roughly 70% of which appear only once. The germline V gene encodes CDR1 LGHDT and CDR2 YNNKEL (reference sequence). This CDR3 is built from 15 residues. V lost 2 bases to trimming and J lost 2 bases; unmatched junction nucleotides: 4. The data are from a study of blood T cell repertoires in COVID-19. Study overall: Italy, Spain and the United States were the sources of the convalescent and acute COVID-19 samples. The cDNA or gDNA used as material had been derived from T cells, B-cell-depleted T cells, or PBMCs.

The sequenced sample was peripheral blood. The TCR originated in a human donor with acute or convalescent COVID-19. The donor label of this sample is uncertain. The V gene is TRBV3-1 (or the pseudogene TRBV3-2), the J gene TRBJ2-3; 7 bases map to TRBD2. The DNA for the CDR3 is TGTGCCAGCAGCCAATCGGGACTACCCACAGATACGCAGTATTTT. Translation: CASSQSGLPTDTQYF.